A single sample gave rise to the 3 T cell receptor beta chains below, sequenced in a study of regulatory T cells in long-lasting Graves disease. Through Arm-PCR of CDR3 regions and iRepertoire HTBI primers, TCR beta libraries were built. TCRdb recomputed calls from the multiplex PCR reads with MiXCR, one row per CDR3 protein. The data contain about 420,000 distinct CDR3 sequences, about 17% of them seen just once; the ten biggest clones take up about 23%. The time point was: newly diagnosed GD, antithyroid drugs for less than 3 months. PBMC-derived RNA was used for the TCR library. This sample was shared with a second study, whose subject was T cells in Graves' hyperthyroidism and ophthalmopathy.

The source was peripheral blood mononuclear cells (PBMCs), collected at new diagnosis, from a patient treated with antithyroid drugs. The receptor set was obtained from a woman aged 18-30 years with Graves disease.

This clonotype was picked up a small number of times. The V and J genes are TRBV7-9 and TRBJ1-1; 7 nucleotides align to TRBD1. The CDR3 extends over 17 amino acids. V gave up 5 bases and J gave up 6 bases; unmatched junction bases: 18. Germline V gene sequence: CDR1 SEHNR, CDR2 FQNEAQ (reference sequence). Written as DNA, the CDR3 is TGTGCCAGCAGCCTGGGGAGGGGGCAACCGGGAAACGCTGAAGCTTTCTTT. The encoded protein is CASSLGRGQPGNAEAFF.

CDR3 nucleotides: TGTGCCAGCAGTCCCGGGGTTAGGTTGAACACTGAAGCTTTCTTT. Encoded protein: CASSPGVRLNTEAFF. This rearrangement joins TRBV12-3 or TRBV12-4 to TRBJ1-1, with D uncertain. Trimming stripped 5 bases from V and 0 bases from J, with 13 bases between. The length of the CDR3 is 15 residues.

Only a few counts were recorded for this clonotype. V usage is TRBV20-1 and J usage is TRBJ2-3; D is ambiguous. Germline-derived CDR1 and CDR2 are DFQATT and SNEGSKA (reference sequence). CDR3 size: 13 residues. V was cut by 7 bases and J by 0 bases, with 11 bases left in between. In DNA, the CDR3 is TGCAGTGGAGGCGGTGCTAGCACAGATACGCAGTATTTT. Translation gives CSGGGASTDTQYF.